The 22 T cell receptor beta chains presented below share a single source sample, sequenced in a study of T cells in localized non-small cell lung cancer. Sequenced by immunoSEQ multiplex PCR; TCRdb stores in-frame clones only, minus some. The data hold more than 9,000 clones, with roughly 77% observed a single time. The material sequenced was peripheral blood, taken before any cancer treatment. The origin of the receptors is a male donor aged 60 or over with stage I lung adenocarcinoma.

The rearrangement uses TRBV6-5 and TRBJ2-1, with D possibly matching TRBD2 (5 bases). V lost 5 bases and J 0 bases, leaving 11 bases between the germline ends. The CDR3 is 15 residues long. Germline CDR1 reads MNHEY; CDR2 reads SVGAGI. Written as DNA, the CDR3 is TGTGCCAGCAGTCCACGGGGTAGCTCCTACAATGAGCAGTTCTTC. Translated, it gives CASSPRGSSYNEQFF.

This clone has only a few counts. The V and J genes are TRBV5-1 and TRBJ1-2; 7 nucleotides line up with TRBD1. From germline, CDR1 is SGHRS and CDR2 YFSETQ. The junction had 14 bases not matched to a gene; V was cut back by 4 bases and J by 2 bases. CDR3 length: 17 amino acids. The CDR3 reads CASSQTGIRVNNYGYTF. The DNA of the CDR3 is TGCGCCAGCAGCCAGACAGGGATCCGAGTAAACAACTATGGCTACACCTTC.

The V call is TRBV5-6, the J call TRBJ2-2; perhaps TRBD2 as D (5 bases). Trimming stripped 0 bases from V and 7 bases from J, with 10 bases between. Germline CDR1 reads SGHDT; CDR2 reads YYEEEE. The CDR3 extends over 14 amino acids. CDR3 nucleotides: TGTGCCAGCAGCTTGGATCTAGCAAACGGGGAGCTGTTTTTT. Translation: CASSLDLANGELFF.

J is TRBJ1-1 and V is TRBV6-1; possibly TRBD1 for D (5 bases). Per the germline V gene, CDR1 is MNHNS and CDR2 is SASEGT. V shed 6 bases and J shed 8 bases, with 19 bases lying between them. This CDR3 contains 14 residues. This CDR3 is CASRQVSLVREAFF. Written as DNA, the CDR3 is TGTGCCAGCAGACAGGTGTCCCTTGTCAGGGAAGCTTTCTTT.

V gene TRBV27 combines with J gene TRBJ1-1, with 9 positions matching TRBD1. CDR1 and CDR2 (germline): MNHEY, SMNVEV (reference sequence). Trimming took 5 bases from V and 1 from J; bases not matched to a gene: 5. The CDR3 is 15 residues long. The CDR3 DNA is TGTGCCAGCAGTCCCGGGACAGGGTCGAACACTGAAGCTTTCTTT. As protein: CASSPGTGSNTEAFF.

CDR3 region: CASSRDLALEKLFF. CDR3 DNA sequence: TGTGCCAGCAGCCGGGACCTCGCGCTGGAAAAACTGTTTTTT. The V call is TRBV6-5, the J call TRBJ1-4; possibly TRBD1 for D (5 bases). This CDR3 has 14 amino acids. The germline gives CDR1 MNHEY, CDR2 SVGAGI. Trimming took 6 bases from V and 8 from J, leaving 16 bases between them.

The chain carries TRBV29-1 and TRBJ1-5; a weak D match, TRBD1 (6 bases). The CDR3 consists of 14 residues. Germline assignment: CDR1 SQVTM and CDR2 ANQGSEA. Trimming pared 6 bases from V and 0 bases from J, leaving 12 bases between. The chain's CDR3 is CSVGGGYSNQPQHF. As DNA, the CDR3 is TGCAGCGTGGGGGGCGGCTATAGCAATCAGCCCCAGCATTTT.

V and J are TRBV7-9 and TRBJ2-3; a weak D match, TRBD1 (6 bases). Germline CDR1 and CDR2: SEHNR and FQNEAQ (reference sequence). The CDR3 consists of 15 residues. Trimming pared 5 bases from V and 2 bases from J, leaving 14 bases between. CDR3 in amino acids: CASSHGQSFTDTQYF. In DNA, the CDR3 is TGTGCCAGCAGCCACGGACAGAGTTTCACAGATACGCAGTATTTT.

This sequence joins TRBV9 and TRBJ2-3; D gene unclear. The V gene's germline CDR1 is SGDLS and CDR2 YYNGEE. CDR3 length equals 15 residues. Between the trimmed V and J ends, which lost 1 base and 2 bases, there was a span of 11 bases. The CDR3 nucleotides read TGTGCCAGCAGCGTATCCGCGACAACCACAGATACGCAGTATTTT. Protein sequence: CASSVSATTTDTQYF.

The chain joins TRBV10-3 to TRBJ1-6, with D maybe TRBD1 (5 bases). The CDR3 runs 15 residues. Trimming removed 0 bases from V and 7 bases from J, with 10 bases in between. In germline, CDR1 is ENHRY, CDR2 SYGVKD. CDR3 DNA sequence: TGTGCCATCAGTGAGTCGGGGCAGGGCAATTCACCCCTCCACTTT. Its protein is CAISESGQGNSPLHF.

This clone was counted between two and nine times. In DNA form, the CDR3 reads TGTGCCAGCAAGGGGGCAGGCGAGACCCAGTACTTC. Translated, it gives CASKGAGETQYF. The V gene is TRBV9, the J gene TRBJ2-5; 7 nucleotides line up with TRBD1. Germline-derived CDR1 and CDR2 are SGDLS and YYNGEE. V lost 6 bases and J lost 5; bases outside the gene matches: 4. CDR3 length: 12 residues.

The gene calls are TRBV4-2 and TRBJ2-1, with 9 bases matching TRBD2. The CDR3 loop spans 16 amino acids. J lost 4 bases, V lost 0 bases, and 4 bases had no gene match. CDR1 LGHNA and CDR2 YNFKEQ come from the germline V gene. DNA for the CDR3: TGTGCCAGCAGCCAAGACGGCGGGGGGGCTTACAATGAGCAGTTCTTC. Protein product: CASSQDGGGAYNEQFF.

This clone was detected a few times. The gene calls are TRBV14 and TRBJ1-1, with a weak D call TRBD1 (5 bases). This CDR3 has 15 amino acids. Germline CDR1 and CDR2: SGHDN and FVKESK. Trimming shortened V by 0 bases and J by 4 bases, and 12 bases separated the two germline ends. The CDR3 region has the DNA TGTGCCAGCAGCCAAGATCGGCTAGGGGCCACTGAAGCTTTCTTT. Translated, it gives CASSQDRLGATEAFF. Full variable domain (rest looked up from reference TRBV14 and TRBJ1-1): EAGVTQFPSHSVIEKGQTVTLRCDPISGHDNLYWYRRVMGKEIKFLLHFVKESKQDESGMPNNRFLAERTGGTYSTLKVQPAELEDSGVYFCASSQDRLGATEAFFGQGTRLTVV.

The chain employs TRBV7-2 and TRBJ1-2; D ambiguous. The CDR3 totals 14 residues. Germline CDR1 reads SGHTA; CDR2 reads FQGNSA. Trimming took off 0 bases at V and 4 bases at J, with 9 bases between the two ends. The DNA for the CDR3 is TGTGCCAGCAGCTTAGCGGCCAACAGCTATGGCTACACCTTC. This sequence encodes CASSLAANSYGYTF.

The chain uses TRBV25-1 and TRBJ1-2; 9 nucleotides agree with TRBD1. Germline V gene data show CDR1 as MGHDK and CDR2 as SYGVNS. V was clipped by 3 bases and J by 7 bases; unmatched bases: 3. The CDR3 has 13 residues. CDR3 nucleotides: TGTGCCAGCAGTGATCACAGGGGGCTTGGCTACACCTTC. As protein: CASSDHRGLGYTF.

V and J are TRBV11-2 and TRBJ2-7; D is possibly TRBD1 (6 bases). Trimming stripped 4 bases from V and 0 bases from J, with 13 bases between. From germline, CDR1 is SGHAT and CDR2 FQNNGV. The CDR3 totals 15 residues. The DNA for the CDR3 is TGTGCCAGCAGCTGGGGACAAAACTTCTCCTACGAGCAGTACTTC. Translating it yields CASSWGQNFSYEQYF.

The CDR3 spells CASSVSGVQETQYF. CDR3 nucleotide sequence: TGCGCCAGCAGTGTGTCAGGGGTCCAAGAGACCCAGTACTTC. The chain recombines TRBV10-2 with TRBJ2-5; TRBD1 might be the D (6 bases). The CDR3 is made up of 14 amino acids. Germline V gives CDR1 WSHSY, CDR2 SAAADI. V dropped 4 bases and J dropped 1 base, with 10 bases sitting between them.

This chain connects TRBV18 to TRBJ2-7; 11 bases align to TRBD1. Germline CDR1 is KGHSH and CDR2 is LQKENI. J gave up 6 bases and V 5 bases, and 9 bases lay outside the gene matches. The CDR3 sequence is 15 residues long. CDR3 nucleotides: TGTGCCAGCTCAACCCCGGGACAGGGGGTGTTCGAGCAGTACTTC. Its protein is CASSTPGQGVFEQYF.

V usage is TRBV15 and J usage is TRBJ1-6, with TRBD1 as a possible D gene (6 bases). Germline V gene data show CDR1 as LNHNV and CDR2 as YYDKDF (reference sequence). The CDR3 spans 15 residues. V dropped 0 bases and J dropped 11 bases, with 14 bases sitting between them. The CDR3 here is CATSRDVGGSAPLHF. The CDR3 DNA follows: TGTGCCACCAGCAGAGATGTGGGGGGCTCGGCACCCCTCCACTTT.

The V and J genes are TRBV18 and TRBJ1-2; 7 bases match TRBD1. This CDR3 comprises 14 residues. The junction had 3 bases not matched to a gene; V was cut back by 3 bases and J by 2 bases. From germline, CDR1 is KGHSH and CDR2 LQKENI. CDR3 sequence: CASSPSTGNYGYTF. CDR3 nucleotides: TGTGCCAGCTCACCTTCGACAGGGAACTATGGCTACACCTTC.

CDR3 sequence reads: CASSDGLLETQYF. The CDR3 DNA reads as TGCGCCAGCAGCGATGGACTTCTGGAGACCCAGTACTTC. The chain carries TRBV5-1 and TRBJ2-5; D is possibly TRBD2 (5 bases). The CDR3 length is 13 residues. Germline assignment: CDR1 SGHRS and CDR2 YFSETQ. The V and J ends lost 4 bases and 5 bases respectively, with 12 bases between them.

The chain has TRBV11-2 and TRBJ2-7, with D possibly being TRBD1 (5 bases). V shed 1 base and J shed 3 bases, with 13 bases lying between them. This CDR3 comprises 15 residues. Germline CDR1 reads SGHAT; CDR2 reads FQNNGV. The CDR3 DNA reads TGTGCCAGCAGCTTAGTATCCCAGGGTTACTACGAGCAGTACTTC. Amino acid sequence: CASSLVSQGYYEQYF.